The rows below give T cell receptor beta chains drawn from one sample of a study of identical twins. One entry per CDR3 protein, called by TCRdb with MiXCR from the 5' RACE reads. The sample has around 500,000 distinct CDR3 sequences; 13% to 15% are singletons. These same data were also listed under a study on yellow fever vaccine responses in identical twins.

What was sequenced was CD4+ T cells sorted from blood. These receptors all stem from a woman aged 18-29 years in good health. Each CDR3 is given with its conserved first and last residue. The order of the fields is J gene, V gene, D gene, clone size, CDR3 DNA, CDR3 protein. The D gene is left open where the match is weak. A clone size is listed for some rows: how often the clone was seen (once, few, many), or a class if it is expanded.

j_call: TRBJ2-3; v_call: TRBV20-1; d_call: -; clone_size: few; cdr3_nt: TGCAGTGCCCGGGGGCAGCCAGGGGCAGATACGCAGTATTTT; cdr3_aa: CSARGQPGADTQYF
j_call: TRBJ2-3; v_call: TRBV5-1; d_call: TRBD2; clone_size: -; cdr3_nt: TGCGCCAGCAGCGGCAACAGGGAAGCGGGGGTAGATACGCAGTATTTT; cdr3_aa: CASSGNREAGVDTQYF
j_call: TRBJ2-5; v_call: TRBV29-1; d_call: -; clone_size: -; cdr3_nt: TGCAGCGTTGAGGGGGGCGCGTGGGAGACCCAGTACTTC; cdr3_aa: CSVEGGAWETQYF
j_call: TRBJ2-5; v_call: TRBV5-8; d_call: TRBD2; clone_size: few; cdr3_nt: TGTGCCAGCAGCGCGGGACTAGCGGGAGGTGGGGCGGCCCAGTACTTC; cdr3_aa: CASSAGLAGGGAAQYF
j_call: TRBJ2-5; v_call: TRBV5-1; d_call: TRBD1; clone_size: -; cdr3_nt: TGCGCCAGCAGTTCCGGACAGGGAGGGACCCAGTACTTC; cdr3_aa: CASSSGQGGTQYF
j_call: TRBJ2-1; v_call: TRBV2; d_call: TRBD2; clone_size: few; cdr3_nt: TGTGCCTCTAAGCGGGATACCAACAATGAGCAGTTCTTC; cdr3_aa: CASKRDTNNEQFF
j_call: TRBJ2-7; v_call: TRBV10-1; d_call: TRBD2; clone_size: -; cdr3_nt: TGCGCCAGCAGTTCTTCCGGGACTAGCGACTACGAGCAGTACTTC; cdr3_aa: CASSSSGTSDYEQYF
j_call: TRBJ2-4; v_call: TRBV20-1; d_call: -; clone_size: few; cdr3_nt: TGCAGTGCTTTAACCGGGACTTCGCAGTACTTC; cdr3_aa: CSALTGTSQYF
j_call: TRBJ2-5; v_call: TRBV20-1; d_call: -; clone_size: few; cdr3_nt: TGCAGTGCTGCACCACTAGTACTCGGGGAGACCCAGTACTTC; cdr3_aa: CSAAPLVLGETQYF
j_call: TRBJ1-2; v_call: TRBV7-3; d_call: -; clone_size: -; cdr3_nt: TGTGCCAGCAGCCATAAGGCGGGGATTGGCTACACCTTC; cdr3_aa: CASSHKAGIGYTF
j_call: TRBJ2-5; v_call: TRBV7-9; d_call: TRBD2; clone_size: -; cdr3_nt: TGTGCCAGCAGCTTAGCGAGCCGGGAGGTTCAAGAGACCCAGTACTTC; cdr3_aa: CASSLASREVQETQYF
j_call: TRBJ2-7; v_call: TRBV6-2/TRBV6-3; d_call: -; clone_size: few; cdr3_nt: TGTGCCAGCAGCTCTAAAATCTACGAGCAGTACTTC; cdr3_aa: CASSSKIYEQYF
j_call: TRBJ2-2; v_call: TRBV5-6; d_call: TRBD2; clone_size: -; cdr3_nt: TGTGCCAGCAGCTTGCTCGGGGGGGAGGACACCGGGGAGCTGTTTTTT; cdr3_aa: CASSLLGGEDTGELFF
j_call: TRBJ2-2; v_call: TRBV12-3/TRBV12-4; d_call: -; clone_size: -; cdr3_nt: TGTGCCAGCACCACCCGGAAGGATTTCGCCGGGGAGCTGTTTTTT; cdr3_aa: CASTTRKDFAGELFF
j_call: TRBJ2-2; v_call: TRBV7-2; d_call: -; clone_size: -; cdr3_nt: TGTGCCAGCAGCTTTGGCAGGGTATACACCGGGGAGCTGTTTTTT; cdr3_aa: CASSFGRVYTGELFF
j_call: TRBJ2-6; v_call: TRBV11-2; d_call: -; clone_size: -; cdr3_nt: TGTGCCAGCAGCCATCTAATGGGGAAAGGGGCCAACGTCCTGACTTTC; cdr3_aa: CASSHLMGKGANVLTF
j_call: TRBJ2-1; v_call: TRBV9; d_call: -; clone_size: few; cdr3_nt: TGTGCCAGCAGCCTAATCCCCACCCTCGAGCAGTTCTTC; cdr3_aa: CASSLIPTLEQFF
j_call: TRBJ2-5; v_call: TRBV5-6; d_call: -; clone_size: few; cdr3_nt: TGTGCCAGCAGCCTTGGCGATAGAGAGACCCAGTACTTC; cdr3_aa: CASSLGDRETQYF
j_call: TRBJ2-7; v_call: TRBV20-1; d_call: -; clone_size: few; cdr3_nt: TGCAGTGCTAGAGAGCCACAGGGATCCTACGAGCAGTACTTC; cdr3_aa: CSAREPQGSYEQYF
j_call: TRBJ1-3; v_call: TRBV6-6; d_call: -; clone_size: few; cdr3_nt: TGTGCCAGCAGTTACTCGTCAGCGGACTCTGGAAACACCATATATTTT; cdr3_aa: CASSYSSADSGNTIYF
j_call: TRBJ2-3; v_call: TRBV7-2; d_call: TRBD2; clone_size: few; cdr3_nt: TGTGCCAGCAGCTTAAGCCCTCCTAGCGGGAGGAAGGGATTT; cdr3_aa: CASSLSPPSGRKGF
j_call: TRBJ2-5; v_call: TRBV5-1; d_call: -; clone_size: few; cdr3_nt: TGCGCCAGCAGCTTGGATCCTAGACAGACCTTAAAAGAGACCCAGTACTTC; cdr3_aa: CASSLDPRQTLKETQYF